This T cell receptor (beta chain) was recovered during a study of blood T cell repertoires in COVID-19. Overall study: T cells, B-cell-depleted T cells, or PBMCs supplied cDNA or gDNA.

Germline CDR1 reads SGHRS; CDR2 reads YFSETQ. CDR3 length equals 17 residues. Deletions cut 4 bases from V and 0 bases from J, with 14 bases between. The method was immunoSEQ multiplex PCR; TCRdb's version includes in-frame clones alone and lacks a portion of them. The data show some 240,000 clones, more than 70% seen once. The rearrangement links TRBV5-1 to TRBJ2-6; the D gene is possibly TRBD1 (6 bases). The source material was peripheral blood. This TCR derives from a human donor in a cohort sampled during active COVID-19. The DNA of the CDR3 is TGCGCCAGCAGCACGGGACACCGATCCTCTGGGGCCAACGTCCTGACTTTC. This codes for CASSTGHRSSGANVLTF.